This TCR beta chain was found in a study of blood T cell repertoires in COVID-19. About the study: Acute-phase and convalescent COVID-19 samples originated in the United States, Italy and Spain.

In the original processing: From reference gene primer amplification, estimates of nucleated cell counts were derived. Produced via immunoSEQ multiplex PCR; TCRdb's table is partial and in-frame only. V, J and clone size are taken as reported in that table, and D and trimming were inferred from the DNA itself. The sample lists about 120,000 clones, around 87% occurring once. This clone appeared a single time. Germline CDR1 and CDR2: SGHNT and YYREEE (reference sequence). V was clipped by 2 bases and J by 7 bases, with 22 bases between them. This CDR3 region has 17 residues. The V gene is TRBV5-4, the J gene TRBJ2-1; D possibly corresponds to TRBD2 (6 bases). This clonotype was obtained from an older woman with acute or convalescent COVID-19. Material: peripheral blood. CDR3 residues: CASSFMTRSGGGNEQFF. The DNA for the CDR3 is TGTGCCAGCAGCTTCATGACTAGATCTGGGGGTGGTAATGAGCAGTTCTTC.